This is a list of T cell receptor beta chains from one sample in a study of blood T cell repertoires in COVID-19. Data came from immunoSEQ multiplex PCR; TCRdb stores just in-frame clones and leaves some out. The table shows 90,000 to 120,000 clones, with approximately 88% occurring only once. The specimen sequenced was peripheral blood. All receptors come from a human donor in a cohort sampled during active COVID-19. Each CDR3 is given with its conserved first and last residue. D genes are given only for firm matches. A row's size may be missing; if present it is once, few, many or a size class.

V gene,CDR3 length,D gene,J gene,clone size,CDR3 protein,CDR3 DNA
TRBV2,14,TRBD1,TRBJ2-1,.,CASSEDREYNEQFF,TGTGCCAGCAGCGAAGACAGGGAATACAATGAGCAGTTCTTC
TRBV7-8,15,TRBD1,TRBJ1-1,once,CASLLTGGEAGEAFF,TGTGCCAGCTTGTTGACAGGGGGCGAAGCAGGGGAAGCTTTCTTT
TRBV25-1,13,TRBD1,TRBJ2-7,.,CASTETGGSGQYF,TGTGCCAGCACCGAAACAGGGGGCTCCGGGCAGTACTTC
TRBV3-1/TRBV3-2,16,.,TRBJ1-2,.,CASSHPLRQHIYGYTF,TGTGCCAGCAGCCACCCATTGCGGCAGCACATCTATGGCTACACCTTC
TRBV10-2,12,.,TRBJ2-5,once,CASSESWTPAYF,TGCGCCAGCAGTGAGTCCTGGACTCCTGCATACTTC
TRBV2,12,.,TRBJ1-2,.,CASMRQAYGYTF,TGTGCCAGCATGAGACAGGCTTATGGCTACACCTTC
TRBV6-2/TRBV6-3,15,TRBD2,TRBJ2-1,.,CASSSPGLAHFEQFF,TGTGCCAGCAGTTCTCCGGGACTAGCACACTTTGAGCAGTTCTTC
TRBV19,13,TRBD1,TRBJ1-2,.,CASNDRGLYGYTF,TGTGCCAGTAATGACAGGGGGCTTTATGGCTACACCTTC
TRBV19,12,.,TRBJ2-7,.,CASSSGSYEQYF,TGTGCCAGTAGTTCAGGATCCTACGAGCAGTACTTC
TRBV5-5,13,.,TRBJ2-7,.,CASSLAGTYEQYF,TGTGCCAGCAGCTTGGCAGGAACCTACGAGCAGTACTTC
TRBV3-1/TRBV3-2,17,.,TRBJ1-3,few,CASSHETQPNSGNTIYF,TGTGCCAGCAGCCACGAAACTCAACCGAACTCTGGAAACACCATATATTTT
TRBV19,15,TRBD2,TRBJ2-2,.,CASSEGTRVTGELFF,TGTGCCAGTAGTGAGGGGACTAGGGTCACCGGGGAGCTGTTTTTT
TRBV4-1,17,.,TRBJ2-5,.,CASSQGLAGQGKETQYF,TGCGCCAGCAGCCAAGGATTAGCGGGACAGGGCAAAGAGACCCAGTACTTC
TRBV10-3,14,TRBD2,TRBJ2-1,.,CAISDSGTSDEQFF,TGTGCCATCAGTGATTCCGGGACTAGCGACGAGCAGTTCTTC
TRBV2,17,TRBD1,TRBJ2-1,.,CASSRQGGHSSYNEQFF,TGTGCCAGCAGTCGACAGGGGGGACACAGCTCCTACAATGAGCAGTTCTTC